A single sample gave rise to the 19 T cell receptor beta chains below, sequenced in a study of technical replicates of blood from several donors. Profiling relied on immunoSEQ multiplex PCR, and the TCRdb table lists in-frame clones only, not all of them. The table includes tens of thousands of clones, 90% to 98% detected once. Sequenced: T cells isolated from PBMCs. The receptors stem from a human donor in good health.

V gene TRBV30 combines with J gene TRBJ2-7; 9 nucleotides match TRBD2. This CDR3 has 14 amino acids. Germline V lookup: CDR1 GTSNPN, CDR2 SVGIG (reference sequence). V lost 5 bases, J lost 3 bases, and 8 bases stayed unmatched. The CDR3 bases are TGTGCCTGGGATGTAGCGGGAGACCACTACGAGCAGTACTTC. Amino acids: CAWDVAGDHYEQYF.

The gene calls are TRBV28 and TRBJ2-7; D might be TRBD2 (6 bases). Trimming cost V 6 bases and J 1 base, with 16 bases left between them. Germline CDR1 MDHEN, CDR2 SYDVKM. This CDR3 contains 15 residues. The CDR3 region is CASSQPGLLSYEQYF. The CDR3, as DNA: TGTGCCAGCAGCCAACCGGGACTGCTATCCTACGAGCAGTACTTC.

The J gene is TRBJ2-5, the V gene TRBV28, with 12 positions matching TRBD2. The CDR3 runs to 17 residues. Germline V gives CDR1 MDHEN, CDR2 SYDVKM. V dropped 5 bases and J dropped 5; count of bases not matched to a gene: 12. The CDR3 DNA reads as TGTGCCAGCAGTCTTGTGCTAGCGGGAGGGCCGCGGGAGACCCAGTACTTC. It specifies CASSLVLAGGPRETQYF.

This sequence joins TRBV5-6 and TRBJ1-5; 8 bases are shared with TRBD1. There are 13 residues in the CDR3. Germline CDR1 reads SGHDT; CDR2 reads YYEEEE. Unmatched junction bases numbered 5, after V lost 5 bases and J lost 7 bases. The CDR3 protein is CASSPGGRQPQHF. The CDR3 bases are TGTGCCAGCAGTCCAGGGGGCAGGCAGCCCCAGCATTTT.

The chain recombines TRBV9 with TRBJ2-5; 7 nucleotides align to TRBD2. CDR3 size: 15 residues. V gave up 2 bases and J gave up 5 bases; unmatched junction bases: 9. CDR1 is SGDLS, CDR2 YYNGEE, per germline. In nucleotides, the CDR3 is TGTGCCAGCAGCGTCGGCGGGAGCGTTTCGGAGACCCAGTACTTC. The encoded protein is CASSVGGSVSETQYF.

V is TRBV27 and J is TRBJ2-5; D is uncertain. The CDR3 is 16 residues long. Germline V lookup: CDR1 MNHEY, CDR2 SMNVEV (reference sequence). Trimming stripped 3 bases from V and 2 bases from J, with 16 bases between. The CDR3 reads CASSFLGGRQQETQYF. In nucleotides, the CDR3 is TGTGCCAGCAGTTTTTTGGGTGGCAGGCAGCAAGAGACCCAGTACTTC.

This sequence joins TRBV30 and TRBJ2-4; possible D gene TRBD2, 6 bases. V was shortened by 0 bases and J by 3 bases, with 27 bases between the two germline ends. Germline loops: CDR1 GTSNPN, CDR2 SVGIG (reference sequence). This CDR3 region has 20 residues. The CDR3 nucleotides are TGTGCCTGGAGTGTAGGTCGGACCTTTCACGGGAGTATCGACAAAAACATTCAGTACTTC. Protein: CAWSVGRTFHGSIDKNIQYF. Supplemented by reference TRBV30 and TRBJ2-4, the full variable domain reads SQTIHQWPATLVQPVGSPLSLECTVEGTSNPNLYWYRQAAGRGLQLLFYSVGIGQISSEVPQNLSASRPQDRQFILSSKKLLLSDSGFYLCAWSVGRTFHGSIDKNIQYFGAGTRLSVL.

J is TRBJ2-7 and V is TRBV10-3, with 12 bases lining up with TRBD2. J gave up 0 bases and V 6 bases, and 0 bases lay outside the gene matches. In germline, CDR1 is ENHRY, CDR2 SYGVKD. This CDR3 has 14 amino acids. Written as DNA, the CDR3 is TGTGCCATCAGGACTAGCGGGAGCTCCTACGAGCAGTACTTC. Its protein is CAIRTSGSSYEQYF.

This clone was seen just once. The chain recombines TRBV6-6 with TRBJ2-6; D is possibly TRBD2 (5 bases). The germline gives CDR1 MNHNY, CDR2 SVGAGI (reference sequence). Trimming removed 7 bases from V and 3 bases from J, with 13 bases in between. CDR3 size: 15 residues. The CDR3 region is CASIETGNGANVLTF. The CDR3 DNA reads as TGTGCCAGCATCGAAACGGGGAATGGGGCCAACGTCCTGACTTTC.

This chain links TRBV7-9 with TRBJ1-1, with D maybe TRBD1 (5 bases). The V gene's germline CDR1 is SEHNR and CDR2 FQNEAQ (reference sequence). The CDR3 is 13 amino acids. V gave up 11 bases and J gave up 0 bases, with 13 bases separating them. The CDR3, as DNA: TGTGCCGTACGGGGGGGGGTGAACACTGAAGCTTTCTTT. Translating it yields CAVRGGVNTEAFF.

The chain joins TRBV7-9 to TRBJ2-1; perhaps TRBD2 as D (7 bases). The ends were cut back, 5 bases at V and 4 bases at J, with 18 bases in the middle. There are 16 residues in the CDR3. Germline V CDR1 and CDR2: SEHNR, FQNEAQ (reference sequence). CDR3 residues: CASSGGQGREYNEQFF. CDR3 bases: TGTGCCAGCAGCGGAGGCCAGGGGCGGGAGTACAATGAGCAGTTCTTC.

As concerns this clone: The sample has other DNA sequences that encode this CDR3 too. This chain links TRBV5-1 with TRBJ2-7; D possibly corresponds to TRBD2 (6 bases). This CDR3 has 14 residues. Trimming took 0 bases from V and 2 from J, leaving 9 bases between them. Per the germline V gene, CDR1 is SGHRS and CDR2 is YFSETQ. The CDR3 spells CASSLDGGPYEQYF. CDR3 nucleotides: TGCGCCAGCAGCTTGGATGGAGGGCCCTACGAGCAGTACTTC.

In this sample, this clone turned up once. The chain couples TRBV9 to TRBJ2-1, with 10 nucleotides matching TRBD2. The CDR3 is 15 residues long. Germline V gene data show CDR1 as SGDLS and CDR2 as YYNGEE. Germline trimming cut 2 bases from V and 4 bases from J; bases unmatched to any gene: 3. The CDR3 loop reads CASSVSSGSYNEQFF. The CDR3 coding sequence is TGTGCCAGCAGCGTTTCTAGCGGGAGTTACAATGAGCAGTTCTTC.

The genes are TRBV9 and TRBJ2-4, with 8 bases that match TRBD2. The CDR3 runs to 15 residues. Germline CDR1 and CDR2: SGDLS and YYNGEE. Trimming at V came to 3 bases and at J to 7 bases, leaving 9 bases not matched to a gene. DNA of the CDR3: TGTGCCAGCAGCGCTGGAATTACTAGCGGTAACATTCAGTACTTC. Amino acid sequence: CASSAGITSGNIQYF.

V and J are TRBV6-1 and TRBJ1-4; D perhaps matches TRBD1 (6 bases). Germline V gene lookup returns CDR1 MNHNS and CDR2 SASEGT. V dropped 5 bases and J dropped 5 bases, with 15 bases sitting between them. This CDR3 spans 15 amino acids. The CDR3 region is CASSPTQGYNEKLFF. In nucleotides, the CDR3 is TGTGCCAGCAGTCCTACACAGGGATACAATGAAAAACTGTTTTTT.

CDR3 coding DNA: TGTGCCAGCAGTTACCTGAACTATGGCTACACCTTC. It translates to CASSYLNYGYTF. The genes are TRBV6-5 and TRBJ1-2; D gene ambiguous. CDR1 is MNHEY, CDR2 SVGAGI, per germline. V was shortened by 2 bases and J by 2 bases, with 3 bases between the two germline ends. The CDR3 is 12 amino acids.

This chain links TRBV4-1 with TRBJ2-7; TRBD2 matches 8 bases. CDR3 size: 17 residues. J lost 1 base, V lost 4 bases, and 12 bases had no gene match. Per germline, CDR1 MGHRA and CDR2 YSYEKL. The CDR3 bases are TGCGCCAGCAGCCTGCGGGGGGCCTCCGGGGCTTCCTACGAGCAGTACTTC. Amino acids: CASSLRGASGASYEQYF.

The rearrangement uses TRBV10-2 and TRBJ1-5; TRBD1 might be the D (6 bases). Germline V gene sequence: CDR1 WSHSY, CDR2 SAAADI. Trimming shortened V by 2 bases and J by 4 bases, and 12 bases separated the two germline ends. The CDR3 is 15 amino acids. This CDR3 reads CASSELQGLNQPQHF. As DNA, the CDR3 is TGCGCCAGCAGTGAGCTACAGGGCCTGAATCAGCCCCAGCATTTT.

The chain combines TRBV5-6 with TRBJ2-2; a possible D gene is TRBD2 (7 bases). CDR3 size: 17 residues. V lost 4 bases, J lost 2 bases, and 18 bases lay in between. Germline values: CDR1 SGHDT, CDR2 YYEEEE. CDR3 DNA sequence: TGTGCCAGCAGCCCCGGGGGGCGAACACCTAACACCGGGGAGCTGTTTTTT. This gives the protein CASSPGGRTPNTGELFF. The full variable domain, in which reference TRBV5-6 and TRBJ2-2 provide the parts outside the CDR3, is DAGVTQSPTHLIKTRGQQVTLRCSPKSGHDTVSWYQQALGQGPQFIFQYYEEEERQRGNFPDRFSGHQFPNYSSELNVNALLLGDSALYLCASSPGGRTPNTGELFFGEGSRLTVL.